The T cell receptor beta chain under discussion was sequenced for a study of OX40 agonist ivuxolimab in advanced cancers. At the level of the whole study: Ivuxolimab was a fully human IgG2 agonistic monoclonal antibody targeting the costimulatory receptor OX40 (CD134). Three dose-escalation patients achieved partial responses, one with hepatocellular carcinoma and two with cutaneous melanoma. The paper covers the monotherapy dose-escalation part of the phase I ivuxolimab trial, which included N of about 56 patients. Intravenous ivuxolimab was administered to patients every 2 weeks at six dose levels: 0.01, 0.1, 0.3, 1.5, 3 and 10 mg/kg. Prior anti-PD-1, anti-PD-L1 or anti-CTLA-4 therapy was permitted, and checkpoint inhibitors had been received by roughly two fifths of dose-escalation patients. In the dose-escalation cohort, 82.7% of patients were male, and the mean age was 60 years with a range of roughly 20 to 85. Of the approximately 50 dose-escalation patients, hepatocellular carcinoma was present in around 20, melanoma in around 15, renal cell carcinoma in 9 and head and neck cancer in 9. Peripheral TCRbeta sequencing was intended to test whether TCR sequence diversity was altered and clonal T-cell expansion was caused by ivuxolimab.

Genomic DNA was extracted from sorted cells for sequencing of the TCRbeta CDR3 region. The immunoSEQ Assay was used for sequencing of TCRbeta CDR3 regions. TCRdb provides this immuneACCESS table in a form limited to in-frame rearrangements. Some clones are lacking; in checked studies, under half of them reflect an unresolved V gene, and why the rest are absent is not known. In all, the sample holds around 100,000 clones, and approximately 90% of those were seen once. The ten largest clonotypes hold about 0.51% of the sample. To note about this clone: Its antigen target is currently unknown. Within one base of it there is no much larger clone, and no base qualities were kept.

The trial excluded patients who had a history of autoimmune disease or were on systemic immunosuppression. Peripheral blood for TCR sequencing was collected from all dose cohorts at baseline, on cycle 4 day 1, and on cycle 7 day 1. The samples were taken from a phase I, first-in-human, multicenter, open-label dose-escalation trial of ivuxolimab. Adults with locally advanced or metastatic melanoma, renal cell, hepatocellular, or head and neck squamous cell carcinoma were enrolled in the trial. Before TCR sequencing, CD4+ T cells and CD8+ T cells from peripheral blood were sorted into separate populations. Study-level results and caveats: Low levels of normalized T-cell clonal expansion were also seen in some patients who did not respond. In partial responders in the 0.1-3.0 mg/kg groups, normalized peripheral clonal expansion was found to be among the lowest, especially among CD8+ T cells. Which antigens the clonally expanded peripheral T cells were specific for was not determined. At doses of 0.1 to 3.0 mg/kg, clonal expansion of both CD4+ and CD8+ T cells in blood was seen between baseline and week 6. On average, CD8+ T cells showed more expanded clones than CD4+ T cells after ivuxolimab.

Here the sequenced sample was CD4+ or CD8+ T cells sorted from blood, taken in a trial of the OX40 agonist ivuxolimab. This TCR was sampled from an adult with an advanced solid tumor such as melanoma, head and neck, liver or kidney cancer.

The CDR3 sequence is CASSSLPKTSGISTGELFF. The nucleotides are TGTGCCAGCAGCTCACTCCCAAAAACTAGCGGGATAAGTACCGGGGAGCTGTTTTTT. The V and J genes are TRBV5-6 and TRBJ2-2; 10 middle bases align to TRBD2. The CDR3 sequence holds 19 residues, the cysteine and phenylalanine included. The CDR3 DNA has 57 bases and is translated from base 1. As encoded in the germline V gene, CDR1 is SGHDT while CDR2 is YYEEEE. V ends up 3 bases short and J 5 bases short, with an unmatched junction base count of 16.